Each of the 31 T cell receptor beta chains below was sequenced from the same sample in a study of cytomegalovirus exposure and HLA in healthy donors. Use of 60 Vbeta and 13 Jbeta primers characterized the PCR. Sequencing was performed with immunoSEQ multiplex PCR; in TCRdb, only in-frame clones are kept and a portion is missing. This table holds under 150,000 clones, around 80% found once. The sequencing sample was made of PBMCs. These receptors were taken from a man in his forties or fifties in good health and CMV-seronegative.

A remark on this clone: This specimen includes other DNA sequences encoding the same CDR3. This sequence joins TRBV7-2 and TRBJ1-1, with a weak D call TRBD1 (6 bases). The germline CDR1 and CDR2 sequences are SGHTA and FQGNSA. CDR3 length: 16 amino acids. The ends were cut back, 3 bases at V and 1 base at J, with 15 bases in the middle. CDR3 DNA sequence: TGTGCCAGCAGCTTGCAGGGGAGTATTGGGAACACTGAAGCTTTCTTT. This translates into CASSLQGSIGNTEAFF. The variable domain in full, with the rest retrieved from reference TRBV7-2 and TRBJ1-1, is GAGVSQSPSNKVTEKGKDVELRCDPISGHTALYWYRQSLGQGLEFLIYFQGNSAPDKSGLPSDRFSAERTGGSVSTLTIQRTQQEDSAVYLCASSLQGSIGNTEAFFGQGTRLTVV.

This rearrangement joins TRBV5-6 to TRBJ2-1; 8 bases agree with TRBD1. Germline values: CDR1 SGHDT, CDR2 YYEEEE. V gave up 1 base and J gave up 0 bases; unmatched junction bases: 3. The CDR3 loop spans 16 amino acids. This CDR3 is CASSLQGASSYNEQFF. The CDR3 DNA reads as TGTGCCAGCAGCTTGCAGGGGGCGAGCTCCTACAATGAGCAGTTCTTC. The entire variable domain, with the rest obtained from reference TRBV5-6 and TRBJ2-1, is as follows: DAGVTQSPTHLIKTRGQQVTLRCSPKSGHDTVSWYQQALGQGPQFIFQYYEEEERQRGNFPDRFSGHQFPNYSSELNVNALLLGDSALYLCASSLQGASSYNEQFFGPGTRLTVL.

The gene calls are TRBV5-6 and TRBJ2-7; D possibly corresponds to TRBD2 (7 bases). This CDR3 is 16 amino acids long. V was trimmed by 6 bases and J by 3 bases, leaving 22 bases between them. The germline CDR1 and CDR2 sequences are SGHDT and YYEEEE. CDR3 residues: CASTIPRTAGFYEQYF. CDR3 coding DNA: TGTGCCAGCACCATTCCGCGGACAGCGGGATTCTACGAGCAGTACTTC.

The CDR3 here is CASSEDRQAYYGYTF. CDR3 coding DNA: TGTGCCAGCAGTGAGGATAGACAGGCGTACTATGGCTACACCTTC. This chain uses TRBV6-1 with TRBJ1-2; perhaps TRBD1 as D (6 bases). The CDR3 sequence is 15 residues long. V gave up 3 bases and J gave up 3 bases, with 14 bases separating them. The germline gives CDR1 MNHNS, CDR2 SASEGT.

This rearrangement joins TRBV4-2 to TRBJ1-2, with 9 bases aligning to TRBD1. V was clipped by 4 bases and J by 4 bases; unmatched bases: 7. There are 15 residues in the CDR3. The V gene's germline CDR1 is LGHNA and CDR2 YNFKEQ. The CDR3 coding sequence is TGTGCCAGCAGCCCCCGGGACAGGGCCTCCTATGGCTACACCTTC. Encoded protein: CASSPRDRASYGYTF.

This clone was counted a few times. The J gene is TRBJ1-6, the V gene TRBV4-3, with 9 bases identical to TRBD1. V shed 0 bases and J 10 bases; nucleotides not matched to a gene: 4. The CDR3 has 15 amino acids. Germline values: CDR1 LGHNA, CDR2 YSLEER. CDR3 DNA: TGCGCCAGCAGCCAAGATAAGGACAGGGGATCACCCCTCCACTTT. Protein: CASSQDKDRGSPLHF.

The gene calls are TRBV7-3 and TRBJ1-2; TRBD1 is a possible D gene (5 bases). The CDR3 consists of 15 residues. Trimming cost V 5 bases and J 0 bases, with 13 bases left between them. Germline lookup yields CDR1 SGHTA and CDR2 FQGTGA. The CDR3: CASSPGGVTNYGYTF. The CDR3 DNA reads TGTGCCAGCAGCCCTGGAGGGGTGACTAACTATGGCTACACCTTC.

This clone was counted between two and nine times. The genes are TRBV28 and TRBJ2-3; 10 bases are shared with TRBD2. Germline CDR1 is MDHEN and CDR2 is SYDVKM. The CDR3 is made up of 13 amino acids. Trimming cost V 7 bases and J 3 bases; bases outside gene matches: 1. In nucleotides, the CDR3 is TGTGCCAGCACTAGCGGGGGTACAGATACGCAGTATTTT. Protein: CASTSGGTDTQYF.

This clone was counted once. This rearrangement joins TRBV6-6 to TRBJ2-1; TRBD2 agrees at 8 bases. This CDR3 spans 13 amino acids. Trimming cost V 11 bases and J 0 bases; bases outside gene matches: 3. Germline V lookup: CDR1 MNHNY, CDR2 SVGAGI (reference sequence). In DNA form, the CDR3 reads TGTGCCGTCCGGGGGGGCTCCTACAATGAGCAGTTCTTC. Residues: CAVRGGSYNEQFF.

V usage is TRBV9 and J usage is TRBJ1-3; D perhaps matches TRBD1 (6 bases). The CDR3 has 15 residues. Per germline, CDR1 SGDLS and CDR2 YYNGEE. Trimming took off 3 bases at V and 0 bases at J, with 10 bases between the two ends. The CDR3 DNA sequence: TGTGCCAGCAGCGGCCCACAGGGCTCTGGAAACACCATATATTTT. Translation gives CASSGPQGSGNTIYF. Using reference TRBV9 and TRBJ1-3 for the parts outside the CDR3, the full variable domain is DSGVTQTPKHLITATGQRVTLRCSPRSGDLSVYWYQQSLDQGLQFLIQYYNGEERAKGNILERFSAQQFPDLHSELNLSSLELGDSALYFCASSGPQGSGNTIYFGEGSWLTVV.

V usage is TRBV19 and J usage is TRBJ1-1; 8 bases are shared with TRBD1. The V and J ends lost 6 bases and 3 bases, in that order; junction bases with no gene match: 12. This CDR3 comprises 16 residues. CDR1 and CDR2 (germline): LNHDA, SQIVND (reference sequence). CDR3 sequence reads: CASRTGTGRSYTEAFF. The CDR3, as DNA: TGTGCCAGTAGAACCGGGACAGGCAGGTCGTACACTGAAGCTTTCTTT.

The chain couples TRBV5-6 to TRBJ2-7; a possible D gene is TRBD1 (6 bases). CDR3 length equals 13 residues. The germline CDR1 and CDR2 sequences are SGHDT and YYEEEE. Deletions cut 7 bases from V and 7 bases from J, with 18 bases between. The CDR3 region is CASSGTNPREQYF. As DNA, the CDR3 is TGTGCCAGCTCGGGGACAAACCCTAGGGAGCAGTACTTC.

The chain combines TRBV9 with TRBJ2-1; 10 bases fit TRBD2. CDR1 and CDR2 (germline): SGDLS, YYNGEE. J gave up 9 bases and V 1 base, and 10 bases lay outside the gene matches. The CDR3 runs to 16 residues. The CDR3 loop is CASSVTPSGGDSEQFF. For the CDR3, the DNA is TGTGCCAGCAGCGTAACCCCTAGCGGGGGAGATAGTGAGCAGTTCTTC. Drawing the rest from reference TRBV9 and TRBJ2-1, the complete variable domain is DSGVTQTPKHLITATGQRVTLRCSPRSGDLSVYWYQQSLDQGLQFLIQYYNGEERAKGNILERFSAQQFPDLHSELNLSSLELGDSALYFCASSVTPSGGDSEQFFGPGTRLTVL.

V and J are TRBV19 and TRBJ1-5, with a tentative D call TRBD1 (6 bases). The germline gives CDR1 LNHDA, CDR2 SQIVND (reference sequence). The CDR3 contains 14 residues. The V end lost 5 bases, the J end lost 11 bases, and 19 bases lay between the germline ends. This CDR3 reads CASSPSTGGGAQHF. CDR3 bases: TGTGCCAGTAGTCCCTCGACAGGAGGGGGGGCCCAGCATTTT.

This chain uses TRBV6-5 with TRBJ2-7; possible D gene TRBD2, 6 bases. CDR3 size: 15 residues. Germline-derived CDR1 and CDR2 are MNHEY and SVGAGI. The ends were cut back, 4 bases at V and 1 base at J, with 14 bases in the middle. The CDR3 loop is CASSLEGLRSYEQYF. The CDR3, as DNA: TGTGCCAGCAGTTTGGAGGGGCTAAGGTCCTACGAGCAGTACTTC.

J is TRBJ1-6 and V is TRBV27; D unclear. The CDR3 length is 14 residues. CDR1 and CDR2 (germline): MNHEY, SMNVEV (reference sequence). Trimming cost V 7 bases and J 6 bases, with 13 bases left between them. CDR3 amino acids: CASNPTGFNSPLHF. CDR3 bases: TGTGCCAGCAACCCGACGGGGTTTAATTCACCCCTCCACTTT.

The gene calls are TRBV5-1 and TRBJ1-3; D is undetermined. The V and J ends lost 4 bases and 0 bases respectively, with 5 bases between them. The CDR3 length is 13 residues. The germline CDR1 and CDR2 sequences are SGHRS and YFSETQ. The CDR3 coding sequence is TGCGCCAGCAGCCCAGACTCTGGAAACACCATATATTTT. It codes for CASSPDSGNTIYF. Using reference TRBV5-1 and TRBJ1-3 for the parts outside the CDR3, the full variable domain is KAGVTQTPRYLIKTRGQQVTLSCSPISGHRSVSWYQQTPGQGLQFLFEYFSETQRNKGNFPGRFSGRQFSNSRSEMNVSTLELGDSALYLCASSPDSGNTIYFGEGSWLTVV.

The CDR3: CASSIDHRTSADTQYF. The CDR3 region has the DNA TGTGCCAGTAGTATAGACCACCGGACTTCGGCAGATACGCAGTATTTT. The chain links TRBV19 to TRBJ2-3; tentative D call: TRBD2 (5 bases). The V gene lost 0 bases and the J gene lost 4 bases, with 14 bases spanning the gap. The CDR3 has 16 amino acids. Germline assignment: CDR1 LNHDA and CDR2 SQIVND (reference sequence).

This chain joins TRBV7-9 and TRBJ2-1; D is undetermined. Germline V gene lookup returns CDR1 SEHNR and CDR2 FQNEAQ (reference sequence). V was trimmed by 2 bases and J by 0 bases, leaving 11 bases between them. This CDR3 is 16 amino acids long. The CDR3 DNA reads TGTGCCAGCAGCTTAAGCCTTGCGAGCTCCTACAATGAGCAGTTCTTC. Translation gives CASSLSLASSYNEQFF.

The J gene is TRBJ1-5, the V gene TRBV6-6; weak D call: TRBD1 (6 bases). CDR1 is MNHNY, CDR2 SVGAGI, per germline (reference sequence). This CDR3 has 13 residues. Trimming pared 6 bases from V and 4 bases from J, leaving 10 bases between. The DNA of the CDR3 is TGTGCCAGCAGCCGGGACACGAATCAGCCCCAGCATTTT. This translates into CASSRDTNQPQHF.

This clone has just a few counts. This chain links TRBV4-2 with TRBJ1-6; a possible D gene is TRBD1 (6 bases). Germline CDR1 and CDR2: LGHNA and YNFKEQ. This CDR3 comprises 17 residues. Trimming cost V 2 bases and J 7 bases, with 18 bases left between them. This chain's CDR3 is CASSQPGRQGINSPLHF. Written as DNA, the CDR3 is TGTGCCAGCAGCCAACCCGGGAGGCAGGGGATCAATTCACCCCTCCACTTT.

This clone was observed once. The chain carries TRBV19 and TRBJ1-2, with 9 bases that match TRBD1. Germline values: CDR1 LNHDA, CDR2 SQIVND (reference sequence). Trimming at V came to 5 bases and at J to 8 bases, leaving 6 bases not matched to a gene. The CDR3 consists of 13 residues. CDR3 protein: CASSEGTGRGYTF. The CDR3, as DNA: TGTGCCAGTAGTGAAGGGACAGGGAGAGGCTACACCTTC.

The rearrangement joins TRBV10-2 to TRBJ1-5; no clear D gene. Germline lookup yields CDR1 WSHSY and CDR2 SAAADI. The V and J ends lost 7 bases and 3 bases respectively, with 10 bases between them. The CDR3 is 13 amino acids. Here the CDR3 reads CASTRLNNQPQHF. The CDR3 region has the DNA TGCGCCAGCACGAGACTAAACAATCAGCCCCAGCATTTT.

This clone was seen a single time. The chain links TRBV10-3 to TRBJ2-3; TRBD2 agrees at 15 bases. With V trimmed by 11 bases and J by 5 bases, 11 bases remained unmatched. The CDR3 is 16 amino acids. CDR1 is ENHRY and CDR2 is SYGVKD in the germline V gene. The CDR3 loop reads CAVRTSGGAGEDTQYF. The CDR3 nucleotides read TGTGCCGTCCGGACTAGCGGGGGGGCTGGAGAAGATACGCAGTATTTT.

V is TRBV10-3 and J is TRBJ2-7, with TRBD2 as a possible D gene (7 bases). This CDR3 contains 16 residues. CDR1 is ENHRY and CDR2 is SYGVKD in the germline V gene. V was cut by 4 bases and J by 2 bases, with 18 bases left in between. CDR3 amino acids: CAISGKGLGGTYEQYF. The CDR3 DNA follows: TGTGCCATCAGTGGGAAAGGACTAGGGGGGACCTACGAGCAGTACTTC.

On this clone: This specimen includes other DNA sequences encoding the same CDR3. The chain joins TRBV7-2 to TRBJ1-2, with 7 bases fitting TRBD1. Germline V gene lookup returns CDR1 SGHTA and CDR2 FQGNSA. CDR3 length: 13 amino acids. V was pared by 4 bases and J by 7 bases, with 6 bases of the junction left unmatched. The CDR3 loop reads CASSSRQGGGYTF. CDR3 DNA: TGTGCCAGCAGCTCAAGACAGGGTGGTGGCTACACCTTC.

The chain employs TRBV15 and TRBJ1-2; TRBD1 is a possible D gene (5 bases). Per the germline V gene, CDR1 is LNHNV and CDR2 is YYDKDF (reference sequence). Trimming took 0 bases from V and 8 from J, leaving 16 bases between them. The CDR3 runs to 15 residues. The CDR3 loop reads CATSRDLGAGWGYTF. Written as DNA, the CDR3 is TGTGCCACCAGCAGAGATCTTGGGGCGGGGTGGGGCTACACCTTC.

This clone has a handful of counts. The chain uses TRBV6-1 and TRBJ1-5; D might be TRBD1 (5 bases). The CDR3 is 15 residues long. CDR1 is MNHNS and CDR2 is SASEGT in the germline V gene. V was pared by 6 bases and J by 4 bases, with 16 bases between. This CDR3 is CASSTTPQENQPQHF. The CDR3 nucleotides read TGTGCCAGCAGCACTACACCACAGGAAAATCAGCCCCAGCATTTT.

The chain couples TRBV6-6 to TRBJ2-1; D may be TRBD1 (6 bases). This CDR3 contains 15 residues. Per germline, CDR1 MNHNY and CDR2 SVGAGI (reference sequence). The germline V and J ends were trimmed by 2 bases and 2 bases, with 10 bases remaining between them. Here the CDR3 reads CASSYAQGTYNEQFF. The CDR3 DNA reads TGTGCCAGCAGTTACGCCCAGGGGACCTACAATGAGCAGTTCTTC.

The chain recombines TRBV29-1 with TRBJ2-7; 8 bases agree with TRBD1. V shed 7 bases and J 5 bases; nucleotides not matched to a gene: 7. Germline V lookup: CDR1 SQVTM, CDR2 ANQGSEA. The CDR3 has 12 amino acids. The CDR3 here is CSGQGIGHEQYF. The CDR3 nucleotides are TGCAGCGGACAGGGGATCGGACACGAGCAGTACTTC.

V usage is TRBV29-1 and J usage is TRBJ2-5; TRBD2 agrees at 11 bases. Germline CDR1 SQVTM, CDR2 ANQGSEA. V gave up 7 bases and J gave up 9 bases; unmatched junction bases: 13. The CDR3 has 14 amino acids. CDR3 amino acids: CSGRPTSGAGAQYF. The CDR3 nucleotides are TGCAGCGGGAGACCGACTAGCGGGGCCGGGGCCCAGTACTTC.